The 12 T cell receptor beta chains in this list originate from one sample, sequenced in a study of blood T cell repertoires in COVID-19. The repertoire was sequenced with immunoSEQ multiplex PCR; TCRdb's copy has only in-frame clones and lacks some. The sample records approximately 170,000 clones, around four fifths being singletons. Sequenced material: peripheral blood. The receptor source for this set is a woman aged 70-85 years with COVID-19, enrolled during active disease.

V and J are TRBV28 and TRBJ1-4; 7 bases align to TRBD1. In germline, CDR1 is MDHEN, CDR2 SYDVKM. There are 14 residues in the CDR3. V was clipped by 3 bases and J by 6 bases; unmatched bases: 4. The chain's CDR3 is CASSFSRGYEKLFF. CDR3 sequence (DNA): TGTGCCAGCAGTTTTTCCAGGGGGTATGAAAAACTGTTTTTT.

As for this clone: At the DNA level, this CDR3 is encoded by other sequences in the same sample as well. The V call is TRBV9, the J call TRBJ2-1, with 9 bases lining up with TRBD2. The CDR3 runs 15 residues. J was trimmed by 4 bases and V by 2 bases; bases with no gene match: 4. Germline V lookup: CDR1 SGDLS, CDR2 YYNGEE. The CDR3, as DNA: TGTGCCAGCAGCGTTGCCAGCGGGGGGTACAATGAGCAGTTCTTC. It yields the protein CASSVASGGYNEQFF. The full variable domain, its missing parts supplied by reference TRBV9 and TRBJ2-1, is DSGVTQTPKHLITATGQRVTLRCSPRSGDLSVYWYQQSLDQGLQFLIQYYNGEERAKGNILERFSAQQFPDLHSELNLSSLELGDSALYFCASSVASGGYNEQFFGPGTRLTVL.

The chain recombines TRBV18 with TRBJ2-2, with 8 bases that match TRBD1. V trimming: 6 bases; J trimming: 6 bases; junction bases outside the gene matches: 9. This CDR3 is 15 amino acids long. The germline CDR1 and CDR2 sequences are KGHSH and LQKENI. CDR3 sequence: CASSLDRGSAGELFF. The CDR3 DNA reads TGTGCCAGCTCCCTCGACAGGGGCAGCGCCGGGGAGCTGTTTTTT. Looking up the rest from reference TRBV18 and TRBJ2-2 gives the full variable domain: NAGVMQNPRHLVRRRGQEARLRCSPMKGHSHVYWYRQLPEEGLKFMVYLQKENIIDESGMPKERFSAEFPKEGPSILRIQQVVRGDSAAYFCASSLDRGSAGELFFGEGSRLTVL.

The V call is TRBV5-6, the J call TRBJ1-3; unclear D gene. The CDR3 contains 14 residues. V was trimmed by 4 bases and J by 4 bases, leaving 12 bases between them. Germline CDR1 SGHDT, CDR2 YYEEEE. CDR3 amino acids: CASSEHVQGNTIYF. The CDR3 coding sequence is TGTGCCAGCAGCGAGCACGTACAGGGAAACACCATATATTTT.

This chain joins TRBV7-9 and TRBJ1-1; weak D call: TRBD1 (6 bases). CDR1 and CDR2 from the germline V gene are SEHNR and FQNEAQ (reference sequence). CDR3 size: 13 residues. Trimming removed 5 bases at V and 6 bases at J, with 13 bases between. CDR3 in amino acids: CASSRGEGAEAFF. The CDR3 nucleotides read TGTGCCAGCAGCAGGGGGGAGGGAGCTGAAGCTTTCTTT.

This chain uses TRBV30 with TRBJ1-5; D is unclear. Per germline, CDR1 GTSNPN and CDR2 SVGIG (reference sequence). The V end was cut by 2 bases, the J end by 5 bases, with 10 bases between. The CDR3 extends over 13 amino acids. The CDR3 DNA reads TGTGCCTGGAGTCCTAATCGGGATCAGCCCCAGCATTTT. It encodes CAWSPNRDQPQHF.

This chain joins TRBV13 and TRBJ1-2; TRBD1 is a possible D gene (5 bases). The CDR3 consists of 15 residues. Germline V gene sequence: CDR1 PRHDT, CDR2 FYEKMQ (reference sequence). The ends were cut back, 5 bases at V and 4 bases at J, with 17 bases in the middle. As DNA, the CDR3 is TGTGCCAGCAGCCCCGGGGGGACCAACTTCTATGGCTACACCTTC. The encoded protein is CASSPGGTNFYGYTF.

The V and J genes are TRBV24-1 and TRBJ1-2; the D is unclear. The germline CDR1 and CDR2 sequences are KGHDR and SFDVKD. This CDR3 contains 14 residues. The CDR3 DNA reads as TGTGCTTGGGAGTTGGGAGGTAAAGGCTATGGCTACACCTTC. This sequence encodes CAWELGGKGYGYTF.

This chain joins TRBV24-1 and TRBJ1-2, with D possibly being TRBD1 (6 bases). Trimming took 4 bases from V and 2 from J, leaving 10 bases between them. Germline values: CDR1 KGHDR, CDR2 SFDVKD. This CDR3 region has 14 residues. The CDR3 DNA reads as TGTGCCACCAGTGACCCCGGACAGAACTATGGCTACACCTTC. Protein sequence: CATSDPGQNYGYTF.

The chain links TRBV6-5 to TRBJ2-1; 9 nucleotides agree with TRBD1. V shed 8 bases and J 1 base; nucleotides not matched to a gene: 6. Germline V CDR1 and CDR2: MNHEY, SVGAGI. The CDR3 consists of 15 residues. CDR3 nucleotides: TGTGCCAGCTTGCCGGGACAGGGATCCTACAATGAGCAGTTCTTC. Amino acid sequence: CASLPGQGSYNEQFF.

In its sample, this clone was seen once. The chain employs TRBV19 and TRBJ1-5; D is ambiguous. Germline assignment: CDR1 LNHDA and CDR2 SQIVND (reference sequence). V was trimmed by 4 bases and J by 10 bases, leaving 14 bases between them. The CDR3 loop spans 13 amino acids. The CDR3 region has the DNA TGTGCCAGTAGTACGACCCATGCGGCCCCCCAGCATTTT. Translating it yields CASSTTHAAPQHF.

The chain couples TRBV6-5 to TRBJ1-1; D ambiguous. V was trimmed by 2 bases and J by 5 bases, leaving 12 bases between them. CDR1 and CDR2 (germline): MNHEY, SVGAGI. CDR3 size: 14 residues. The CDR3 DNA sequence: TGTGCCAGCAGTTACCAATCAGGTTTGACTGAAGCTTTCTTT. Translating gives CASSYQSGLTEAFF.